The TCR beta chain described here comes from a study of siplizumab effects on memory and regulatory T cells. Per-sample assaying covered around 10^5 TCR templates. Only in-frame clones appear in the TCRdb table, and some are missing; sequencing was by immunoSEQ multiplex PCR. The profile shows more than 70,000 clones, over 90% of them singletons. Germline V CDR1 and CDR2: LNHNV, YYDKDF (reference sequence). V was shortened by 0 bases and J by 6 bases, with 12 bases between the two germline ends. The CDR3 length is 15 residues. The study, taken as a whole, reports: A major contribution to the alloresponse seemed to be made by naive T cells, which seemed more diverse than memory cells. Confirmatory evidence of suppressive function in proliferating siplizumab-culture Tregs was not obtained.

This clone was seen a few times. The antigen remains undetermined. The sequence was obtained from a human donor in good health. Source material: CD8+ T cells sorted from blood. This rearrangement joins TRBV15 to TRBJ1-5, with D tentatively TRBD1 (6 bases). The CDR3 coding sequence is TGTGCCACCAGCAGAGATAGGGGGGGTTCTCAGCCCCAGCATTTT. Protein sequence: CATSRDRGGSQPQHF.